This T cell receptor beta chain stems from a study of identical twins. The germline V gene has CDR1 DFQATT and CDR2 SNEGSKA (reference sequence). CDR3 length: 11 residues. Trimming took 5 bases from V and 2 from J, leaving 4 bases between them. TCRdb re-analysed the 5' RACE reads in MiXCR, keeping a single row per CDR3 protein. The repertoire holds 540,000 or so distinct CDR3 sequences, approximately 20% seen once, with approximately 0.49% in the top ten. Another study also made use of these data, one on yellow fever vaccine responses in identical twins.

The chain is built from TRBV20-1 and TRBJ2-1; D is uncertain. This TCR was recovered from a woman younger than 35 in good health. The sequencing input was CD4+ T cells sorted from blood. The CDR3 DNA sequence: TGCAGTGCTGCTCCCTACAATGAGCAGTTCTTC. It encodes CSAAPYNEQFF.